This T cell receptor (beta chain) was recorded in a study of tumor-infiltrating lymphocytes in primary liver carcinoma. Extraction of RNA together with DNA used 20-30 mg of unsorted bulk tissue. Chronic HBV infection, which was untreated, was present in the patients. The authors sampled five separate regions per tumor. The proportion of viable tumor cells exceeded 75% in every tumor sample. Total RNA (about 500 ng) served as template for TCR beta cDNA synthesis primed by a constant-region primer. ARM-PCR, slightly modified, supplied the TCR beta libraries through three nested multiplex PCR rounds. MiXCR was run by TCRdb on the multiplex PCR reads, yielding one entry per CDR3 protein. This sample has 150,000 to 200,000 distinct CDR3 sequences; 85% occur once, and the top ten carry about a sixth. General study findings and limits: Tumor region pairs overlapped more than did tumor-adjacent and tumor-blood pairs.

Points on this clonotype: Antigen: not known. This likely comes from a read error, as the CDR3 has no conserved phenylalanine or tryptophan at its end.

The sample taken for sequencing was tumor tissue from primary liver carcinoma. The sequence was collected from a man in his forties with primary liver carcinoma and hepatitis B virus infection.

CDR3 loop: CASSLGSSGTDRQYS. CDR3 nucleotides: TGTGCCAGCAGCTTGGGGAGTAGCGGAACAGATAGGCAGTATTCT. The chain recombines TRBV5-5 with TRBJ2-3, with a weak D call TRBD2 (6 bases). The CDR3 contains 15 residues. The germline CDR1 and CDR2 sequences are SGHKS and YYEKEE (reference sequence).